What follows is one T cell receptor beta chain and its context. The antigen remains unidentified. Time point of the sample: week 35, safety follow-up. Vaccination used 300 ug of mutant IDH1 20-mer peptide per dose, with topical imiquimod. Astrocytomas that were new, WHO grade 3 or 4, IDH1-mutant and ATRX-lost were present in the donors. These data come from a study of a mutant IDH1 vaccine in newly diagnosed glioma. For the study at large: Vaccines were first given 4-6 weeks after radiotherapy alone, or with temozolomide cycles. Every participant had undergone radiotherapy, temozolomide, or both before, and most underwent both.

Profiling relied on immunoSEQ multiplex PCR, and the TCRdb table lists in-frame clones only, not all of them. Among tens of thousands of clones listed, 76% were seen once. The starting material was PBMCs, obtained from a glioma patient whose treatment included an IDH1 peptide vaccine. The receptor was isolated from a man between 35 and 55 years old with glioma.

Here the CDR3 reads CASSSTTGNSYNEQFF. CDR3 DNA: TGTGCCAGCAGCTCTACGACGGGGAATTCCTACAATGAGCAGTTCTTC. The chain recombines TRBV7-7 with TRBJ2-1, with a tentative D call TRBD2 (5 bases). Looked up from germline, CDR1 is SSHAT and CDR2 is FNYEAQ (reference sequence). V lost 4 bases, J lost 1 base, and 14 bases lay in between. The length of the CDR3 is 16 residues.